The source of this TCR beta chain is a study of T cell repertoires in cytomegalovirus infection. Study background: Carrying CMV and the relevant HLA type showed in public TCR beta signatures. Broader study findings: Using cumulative public TCR beta family frequency, the authors identified those who carried CMV together with the relevant HLA. Ex vivo responses were dominated by HLA-C-restricted CMV-specific TCR beta clonotypes.

The CDR3 covers 14 residues. Trimming took 3 bases from V and 3 from J, leaving 9 bases between them. CDR1 and CDR2 (germline): SGHKS, YYEKEE (reference sequence). MiXCR, applied by TCRdb to the reads, yields one record per CDR3 protein. The sample contains around 450,000 distinct CDR3 sequences, roughly a third of which appear only once. As to this clonotype: Its antigen is not known.

Sequenced material: PBMCs. The sequence derives from a human donor in good health (CMV status not recorded). Some clones in this sample may be carry-over from other donors' samples. The V gene is TRBV5-5, the J gene TRBJ2-2; D is perhaps TRBD1 (5 bases). CDR3 amino acids: CASSSGQDTGELFF. Written as DNA, the CDR3 is TGTGCCAGCAGCTCAGGACAAGACACCGGGGAGCTGTTTTTT.